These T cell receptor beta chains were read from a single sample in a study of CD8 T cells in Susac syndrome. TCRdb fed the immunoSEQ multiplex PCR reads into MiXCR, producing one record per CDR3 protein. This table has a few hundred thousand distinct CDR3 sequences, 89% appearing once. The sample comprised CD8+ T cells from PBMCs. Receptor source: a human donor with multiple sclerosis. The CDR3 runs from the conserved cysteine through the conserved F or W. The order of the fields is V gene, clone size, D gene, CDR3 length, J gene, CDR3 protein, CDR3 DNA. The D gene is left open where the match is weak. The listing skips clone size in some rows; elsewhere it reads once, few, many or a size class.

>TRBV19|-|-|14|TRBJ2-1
CASSIKAGGIEQFF
TGTGCCAGTAGTATAAAAGCTGGGGGTATTGAGCAGTTCTTC
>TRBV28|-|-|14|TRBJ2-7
CASAPETLSYEQYF
TGTGCCAGCGCGCCGGAAACGCTATCCTACGAGCAGTACTTC
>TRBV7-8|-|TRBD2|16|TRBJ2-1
CASSFTGRSSYNEQFF
TGTGCCAGCAGCTTCACCGGGAGGAGCTCCTACAATGAGCAGTTCTTC
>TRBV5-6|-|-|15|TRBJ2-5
CASSLASSEQETQYF
TGTGCCAGCAGCTTGGCCTCATCGGAACAAGAGACCCAGTACTTC
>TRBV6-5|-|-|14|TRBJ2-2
CASRKGVSTGELFF
TGTGCCAGCAGAAAGGGGGTTAGCACCGGGGAGCTGTTTTTT
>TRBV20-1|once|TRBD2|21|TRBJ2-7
CSARLLAPRAEAGGPSYEQYF
TGCAGTGCTAGACTTCTGGCCCCGAGGGCCGAAGCGGGAGGGCCTTCATACGAGCAGTACTTC
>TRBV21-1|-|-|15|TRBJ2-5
CASSIKGAPEETQYF
TGTGCCAGCAGCATAAAGGGAGCGCCGGAAGAGACCCAGTACTTC
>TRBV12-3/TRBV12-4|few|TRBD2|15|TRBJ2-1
CASSPLAGGYNEQFF
TGTGCCAGCAGTCCTTTGGCGGGGGGATACAATGAGCAGTTCTTC
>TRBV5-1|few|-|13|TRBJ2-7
CARASDVSYEQYF
TGCGCCAGGGCATCAGACGTCTCCTACGAGCAGTACTTC
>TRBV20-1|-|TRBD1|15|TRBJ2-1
CSARDIRQGGDEQFF
TGCAGTGCTAGAGATATCCGACAGGGGGGCGATGAGCAGTTCTTC
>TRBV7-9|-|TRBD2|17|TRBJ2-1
CASSFVRGEGPNNEQFF
TGTGCCAGCAGCTTTGTGCGGGGGGAAGGGCCAAACAATGAGCAGTTCTTC
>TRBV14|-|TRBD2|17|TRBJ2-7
CASSPLSPSGSGYEQYF
TGTGCCAGCAGCCCCCTGAGCCCCAGCGGGAGTGGATACGAGCAGTACTTC
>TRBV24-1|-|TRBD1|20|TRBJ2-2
CATSGAFGRGPFPNTGELFF
TGTGCCACCAGTGGGGCCTTCGGCAGGGGGCCGTTTCCGAACACCGGGGAGCTGTTTTTT
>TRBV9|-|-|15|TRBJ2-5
CASSSSDLMRETQYF
TGTGCCAGCAGTTCCTCGGACCTAATGAGGGAGACCCAGTACTTC
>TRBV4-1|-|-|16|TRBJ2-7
CASSQNDRGGFYEQYF
TGCGCCAGCAGCCAAAATGACAGGGGAGGGTTCTACGAGCAGTACTTC
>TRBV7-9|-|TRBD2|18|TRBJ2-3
CASSFGLAGEIYTDTQYF
TGTGCCAGCAGCTTCGGACTAGCGGGAGAGATTTACACAGATACGCAGTATTTT
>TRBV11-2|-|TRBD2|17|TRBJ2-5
CASSFPGLAGPGETQYF
TGTGCCAGCAGCTTCCCCGGACTAGCGGGGCCCGGAGAGACCCAGTACTTC
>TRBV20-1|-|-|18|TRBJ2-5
CSARAPGRLQGIQETQYF
TGCAGTGCTAGAGCTCCAGGTCGGCTGCAGGGGATACAAGAGACCCAGTACTTC
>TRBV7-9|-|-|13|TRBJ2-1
CASSLPLSGEQFF
TGTGCCAGCAGCTTACCATTATCGGGGGAGCAGTTCTTC
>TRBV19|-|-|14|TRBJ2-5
CASSIPSARETQYF
TGTGCCAGTAGTATACCTTCGGCAAGGGAGACCCAGTACTTC
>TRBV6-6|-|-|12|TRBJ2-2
CASSYDTGELFF
TGTGCCAGCAGTTACGACACCGGGGAGCTGTTTTTT
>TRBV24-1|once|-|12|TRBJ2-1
CATSGPNNEQFF
TGTGCCACCAGTGGACCTAACAATGAGCAGTTCTTC
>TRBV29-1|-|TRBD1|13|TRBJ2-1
CSAPGQSYNEQFF
TGCAGCGCCCCGGGACAGTCCTACAATGAGCAGTTCTTC
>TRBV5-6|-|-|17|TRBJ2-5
CASSLGPQGRYQETQYF
TGTGCCAGCAGCTTGGGTCCTCAGGGAAGGTACCAAGAGACCCAGTACTTC
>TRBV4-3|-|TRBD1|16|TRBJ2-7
CASKGVSGQGSYEQYF
TGCGCCAGCAAAGGCGTATCAGGACAGGGGTCCTACGAGCAGTACTTC
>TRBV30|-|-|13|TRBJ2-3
CAWSVPVEDTQYF
TGTGCCTGGAGTGTACCAGTAGAGGATACGCAGTATTTT
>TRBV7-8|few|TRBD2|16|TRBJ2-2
CASSSGLAGNTGELFF
TGTGCCAGCAGCTCGGGACTAGCGGGAAACACCGGGGAGCTGTTTTTT
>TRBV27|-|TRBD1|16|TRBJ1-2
CASGTLTGMLTYGYTF
TGTGCCAGCGGCACCTTGACAGGGATGCTTACCTATGGCTACACCTTC
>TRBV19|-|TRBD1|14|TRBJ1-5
CASSTTGANQPQHF
TGTGCCAGTAGTACTACAGGGGCGAATCAGCCCCAGCATTTT
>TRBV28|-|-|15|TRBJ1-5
CASSYLGGNNQPQHF
TGTGCCAGCAGTTATTTGGGCGGGAATAATCAGCCCCAGCATTTT
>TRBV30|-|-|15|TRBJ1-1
CALLYLWGPNTEAFF
TGTGCCCTACTATACCTCTGGGGGCCGAACACTGAAGCTTTCTTT
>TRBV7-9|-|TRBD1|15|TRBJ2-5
CASSSHRQGVKTQYF
TGTGCCAGCAGCTCGCATAGACAGGGGGTTAAGACCCAGTACTTC
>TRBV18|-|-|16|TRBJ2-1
CASSPAEGRQNNEQFF
TGTGCCAGCTCACCAGCGGAGGGGCGGCAAAACAATGAGCAGTTCTTC
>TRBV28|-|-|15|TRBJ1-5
CASSLSGEVDQPQHF
TGTGCCAGCAGTTTGTCCGGGGAGGTCGATCAGCCCCAGCATTTT
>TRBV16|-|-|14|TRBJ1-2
CASSHDGSNYGYTF
TGTGCCAGCAGCCACGACGGCTCTAACTATGGCTACACCTTC
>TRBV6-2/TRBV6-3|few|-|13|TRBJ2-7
CASSYDLQYEQYF
TGTGCCAGCAGTTACGACTTGCAGTACGAGCAGTACTTC
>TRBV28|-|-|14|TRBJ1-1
CASSLEVMNTEAFF
TGTGCCAGCAGTTTAGAGGTCATGAACACTGAAGCTTTCTTT
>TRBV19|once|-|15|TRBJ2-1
CASYRRGARYNEQFF
TGTGCCAGTTATCGGAGGGGGGCCCGATACAATGAGCAGTTCTTC
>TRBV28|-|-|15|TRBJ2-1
CASSGLGGASEEQFF
TGTGCCAGCAGTGGGCTGGGGGGCGCTTCGGAAGAGCAGTTCTTC
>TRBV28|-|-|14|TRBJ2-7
CASTRSGQSYEQYF
TGTGCCAGCACCCGATCGGGACAATCCTACGAGCAGTACTTC
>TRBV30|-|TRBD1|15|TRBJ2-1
CAWNFLGQGDNEQFF
TGTGCCTGGAATTTTCTCGGACAGGGGGACAATGAGCAGTTCTTC
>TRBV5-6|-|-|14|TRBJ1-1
CASDSGAEDTEAFF
TGTGCCAGCGACTCCGGGGCGGAGGACACTGAAGCTTTCTTT
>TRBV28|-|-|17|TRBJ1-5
CASSLKAGRLSNQPQHF
TGTGCCAGCAGTTTGAAGGCGGGCAGACTTAGCAATCAGCCCCAGCATTTT
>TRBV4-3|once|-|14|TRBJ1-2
CASSQGRGRHGYTF
TGCGCCAGCAGCCAAGGCAGGGGCCGTCATGGCTACACCTTC
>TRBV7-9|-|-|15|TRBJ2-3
CASSHGSPGRDTQYF
TGTGCCAGCAGTCACGGGTCTCCTGGGAGAGATACGCAGTATTTT
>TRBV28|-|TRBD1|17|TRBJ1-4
CASSSQGASFTNEKLFF
TGTGCCAGCAGCTCACAGGGGGCGTCCTTCACTAATGAAAAACTGTTTTTT
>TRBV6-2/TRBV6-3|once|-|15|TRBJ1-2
CASSYSGSTYYGYTF
TGTGCCAGCAGTTACTCGGGCAGCACCTACTATGGCTACACCTTC
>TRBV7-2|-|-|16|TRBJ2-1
CASSPIRDSYYNEQFF
TGTGCCAGCTCCCCTATTCGGGACTCCTATTACAATGAGCAGTTCTTC
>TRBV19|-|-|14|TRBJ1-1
CASKTRAENTEAFF
TGTGCCAGTAAGACAAGGGCAGAGAACACTGAAGCTTTCTTT
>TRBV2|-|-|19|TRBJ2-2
CASSETLPSALTNTGELFF
TGTGCCAGCAGTGAAACTCTGCCTAGCGCATTAACGAACACCGGGGAGCTGTTTTTT
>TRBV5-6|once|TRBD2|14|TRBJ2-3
CASSFSGGADTQYF
TGTGCCAGCAGCTTCTCGGGAGGGGCAGATACGCAGTATTTT
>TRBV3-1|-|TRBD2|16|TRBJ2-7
CASSQVGTSGGNEQYF
TGTGCCAGCAGCCAAGTTGGGACTAGCGGGGGGAACGAGCAGTACTTC
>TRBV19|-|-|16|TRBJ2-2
CASSIQPPRYSGELFF
TGTGCCAGTAGTATACAACCGCCACGTTATTCCGGGGAGCTGTTTTTT
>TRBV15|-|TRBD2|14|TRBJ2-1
CATRLGGSNNEQFF
TGTGCCACCAGATTAGGCGGGAGCAACAATGAGCAGTTCTTC
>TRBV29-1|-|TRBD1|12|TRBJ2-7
CSAVQGFAEQYF
TGCAGCGCAGTACAGGGGTTCGCCGAGCAGTACTTC
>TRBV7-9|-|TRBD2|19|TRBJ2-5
CASSLTPGTSGRRMETQYF
TGTGCCAGCAGCTTGACCCCGGGGACTAGCGGGAGGCGGATGGAGACCCAGTACTTC
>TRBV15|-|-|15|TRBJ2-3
CATTTTGLRTDTQYF
TGTGCCACCACCACCACAGGCCTTCGCACAGATACGCAGTATTTT
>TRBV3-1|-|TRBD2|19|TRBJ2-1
CASSQDDPGTSGVNNEQFF
TGTGCCAGCAGCCAAGATGACCCGGGGACTAGCGGGGTTAACAATGAGCAGTTCTTC
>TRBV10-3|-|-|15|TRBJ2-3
CAISGSGATTDTQYF
TGTGCCATCAGTGGTAGCGGAGCCACCACAGATACGCAGTATTTT
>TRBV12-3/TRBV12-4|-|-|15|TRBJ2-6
CASSFLGTGANVLTF
TGTGCCAGCAGCTTCCTTGGTACTGGGGCCAACGTCCTGACTTTC